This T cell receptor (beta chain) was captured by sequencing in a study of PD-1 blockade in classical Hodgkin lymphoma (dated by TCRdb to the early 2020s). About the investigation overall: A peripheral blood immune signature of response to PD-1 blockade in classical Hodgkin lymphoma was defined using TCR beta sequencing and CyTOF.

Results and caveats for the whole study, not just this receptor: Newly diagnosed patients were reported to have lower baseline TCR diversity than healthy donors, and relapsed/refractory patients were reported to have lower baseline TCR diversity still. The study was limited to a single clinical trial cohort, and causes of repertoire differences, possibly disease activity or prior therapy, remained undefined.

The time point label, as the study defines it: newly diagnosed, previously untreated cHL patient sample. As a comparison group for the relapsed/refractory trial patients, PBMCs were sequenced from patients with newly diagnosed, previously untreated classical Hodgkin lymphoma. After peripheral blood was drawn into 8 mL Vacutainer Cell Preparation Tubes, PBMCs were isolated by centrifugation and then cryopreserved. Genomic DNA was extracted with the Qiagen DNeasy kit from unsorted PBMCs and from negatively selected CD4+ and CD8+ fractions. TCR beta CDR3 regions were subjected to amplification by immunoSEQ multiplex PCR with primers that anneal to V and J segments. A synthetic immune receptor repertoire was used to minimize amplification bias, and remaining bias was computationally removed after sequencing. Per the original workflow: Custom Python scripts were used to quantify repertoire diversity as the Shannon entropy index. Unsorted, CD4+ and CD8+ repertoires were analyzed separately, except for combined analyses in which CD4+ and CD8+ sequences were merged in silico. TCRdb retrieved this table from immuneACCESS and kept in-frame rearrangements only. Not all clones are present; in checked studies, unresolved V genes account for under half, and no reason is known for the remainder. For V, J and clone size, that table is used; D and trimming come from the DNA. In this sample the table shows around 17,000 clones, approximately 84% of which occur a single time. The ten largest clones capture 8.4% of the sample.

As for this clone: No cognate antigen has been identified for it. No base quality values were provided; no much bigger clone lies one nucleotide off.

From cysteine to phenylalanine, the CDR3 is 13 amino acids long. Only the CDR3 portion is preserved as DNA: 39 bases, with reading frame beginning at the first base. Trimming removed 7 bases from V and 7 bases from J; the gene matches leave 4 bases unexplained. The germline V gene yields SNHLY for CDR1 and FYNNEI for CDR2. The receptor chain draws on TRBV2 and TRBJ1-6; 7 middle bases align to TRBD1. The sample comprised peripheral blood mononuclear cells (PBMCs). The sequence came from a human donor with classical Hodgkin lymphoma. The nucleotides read TGTGCCAGCAAGGAGACAGGGAATTCACCCCTCCACTTT. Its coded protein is CASKETGNSPLHF.